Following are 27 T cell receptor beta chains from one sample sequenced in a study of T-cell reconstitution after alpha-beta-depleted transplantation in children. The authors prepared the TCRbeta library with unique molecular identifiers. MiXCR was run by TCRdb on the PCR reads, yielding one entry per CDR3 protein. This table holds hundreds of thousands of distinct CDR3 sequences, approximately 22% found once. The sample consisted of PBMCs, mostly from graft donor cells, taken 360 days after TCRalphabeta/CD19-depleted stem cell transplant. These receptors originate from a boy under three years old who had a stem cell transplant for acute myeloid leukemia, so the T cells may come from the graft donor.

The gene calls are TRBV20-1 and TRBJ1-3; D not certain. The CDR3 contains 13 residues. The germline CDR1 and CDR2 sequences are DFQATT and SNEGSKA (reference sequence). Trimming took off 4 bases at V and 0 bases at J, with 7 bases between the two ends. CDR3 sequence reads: CSAKQLSGNTIYF. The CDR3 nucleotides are TGCAGTGCTAAACAACTCTCTGGAAACACCATATATTTT.

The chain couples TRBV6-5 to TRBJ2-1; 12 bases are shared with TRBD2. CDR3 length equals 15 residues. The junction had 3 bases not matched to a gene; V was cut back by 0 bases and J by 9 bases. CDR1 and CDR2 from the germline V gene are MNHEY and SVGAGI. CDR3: CASSYSLAGGREQFF. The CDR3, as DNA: TGTGCCAGCAGTTACTCGCTAGCGGGGGGGCGTGAGCAGTTCTTC.

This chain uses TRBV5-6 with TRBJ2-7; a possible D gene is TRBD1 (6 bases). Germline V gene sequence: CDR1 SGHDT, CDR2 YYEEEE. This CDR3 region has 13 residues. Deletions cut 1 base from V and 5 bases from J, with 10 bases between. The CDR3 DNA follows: TGTGCCAGCAGCTTGCCAGGGGCCCACGAGCAGTACTTC. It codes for CASSLPGAHEQYF. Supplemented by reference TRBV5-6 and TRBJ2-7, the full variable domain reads DAGVTQSPTHLIKTRGQQVTLRCSPKSGHDTVSWYQQALGQGPQFIFQYYEEEERQRGNFPDRFSGHQFPNYSSELNVNALLLGDSALYLCASSLPGAHEQYFGPGTRLTVT.

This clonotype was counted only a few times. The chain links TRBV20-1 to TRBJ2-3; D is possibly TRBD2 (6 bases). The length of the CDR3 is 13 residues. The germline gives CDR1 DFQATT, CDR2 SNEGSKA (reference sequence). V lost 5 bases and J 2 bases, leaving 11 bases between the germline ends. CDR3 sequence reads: CSAAGLHTDTQYF. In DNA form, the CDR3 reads TGCAGTGCTGCTGGACTACACACAGATACGCAGTATTTT.

The CDR3 sequence: CASSYQRGKQETQYF. CDR3 nucleotides: TGTGCCAGCAGTTACCAGCGGGGGAAACAAGAGACCCAGTACTTC. This sequence joins TRBV6-5 and TRBJ2-5; TRBD2 matches at 8 bases. Germline assignment: CDR1 MNHEY and CDR2 SVGAGI. The CDR3 runs 15 residues. The trim removed 2 bases at V and 2 bases at J, leaving 4 bases unmatched.

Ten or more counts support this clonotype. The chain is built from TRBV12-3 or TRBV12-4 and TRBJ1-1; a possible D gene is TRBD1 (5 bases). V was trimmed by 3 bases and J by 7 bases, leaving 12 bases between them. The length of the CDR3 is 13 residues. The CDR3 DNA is TGTGCCAGCAGTTTCGGGGCACAGAGTGAAGCTTTCTTT. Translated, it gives CASSFGAQSEAFF.

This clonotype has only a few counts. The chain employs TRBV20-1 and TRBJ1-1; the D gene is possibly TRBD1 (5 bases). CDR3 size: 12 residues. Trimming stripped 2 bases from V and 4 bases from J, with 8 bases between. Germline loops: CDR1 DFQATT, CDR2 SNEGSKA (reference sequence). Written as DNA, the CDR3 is TGCAGTGCTAGACGACAGAGCACTGAAGCTTTCTTT. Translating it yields CSARRQSTEAFF.

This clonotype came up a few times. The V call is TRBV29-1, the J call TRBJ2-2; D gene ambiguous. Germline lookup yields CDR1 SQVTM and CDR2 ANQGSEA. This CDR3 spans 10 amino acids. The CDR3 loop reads CRSVDGELFF. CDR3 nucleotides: TGCAGGTCGGTTGACGGGGAGCTGTTTTTT.

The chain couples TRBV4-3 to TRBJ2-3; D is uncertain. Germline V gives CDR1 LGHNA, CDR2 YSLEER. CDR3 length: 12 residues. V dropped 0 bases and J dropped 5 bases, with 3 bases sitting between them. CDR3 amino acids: CASSQDQDTQYF. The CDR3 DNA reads TGCGCCAGCAGCCAAGATCAAGATACGCAGTATTTT.

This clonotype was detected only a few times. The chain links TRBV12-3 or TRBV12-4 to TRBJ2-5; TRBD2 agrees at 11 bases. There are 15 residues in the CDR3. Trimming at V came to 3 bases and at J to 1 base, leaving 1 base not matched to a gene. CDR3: CASSFLAGGQETQYF. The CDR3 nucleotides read TGTGCCAGCAGTTTCCTAGCGGGGGGCCAAGAGACCCAGTACTTC.

The CDR3 reads CASSPTLDRVIRSGANVLTF. The DNA for the CDR3 is TGTGCCAGCAGCCCCACCTTGGACAGGGTGATAAGGTCTGGGGCCAACGTCCTGACTTTC. The chain has TRBV13 and TRBJ2-6; TRBD1 matches 8 bases. The ends lost 5 bases at V and 1 base at J; junction bases unmatched: 16. The V gene's germline CDR1 is PRHDT and CDR2 FYEKMQ (reference sequence). CDR3 size: 20 residues. Looking up the rest from reference TRBV13 and TRBJ2-6 gives the full variable domain: AAGVIQSPRHLIKEKRETATLKCYPIPRHDTVYWYQQGPGQDPQFLISFYEKMQSDKGSIPDRFSAQQFSDYHSELNMSSLELGDSALYFCASSPTLDRVIRSGANVLTFGAGSRLTVL.

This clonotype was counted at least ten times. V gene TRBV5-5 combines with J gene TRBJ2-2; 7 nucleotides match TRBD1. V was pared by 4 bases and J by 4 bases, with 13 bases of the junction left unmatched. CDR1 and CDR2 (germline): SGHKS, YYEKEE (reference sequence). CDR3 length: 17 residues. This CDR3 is CASSRKLLTGSTGELFF. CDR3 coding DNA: TGTGCCAGCAGCCGGAAGTTACTGACAGGGAGCACCGGGGAGCTGTTTTTT.

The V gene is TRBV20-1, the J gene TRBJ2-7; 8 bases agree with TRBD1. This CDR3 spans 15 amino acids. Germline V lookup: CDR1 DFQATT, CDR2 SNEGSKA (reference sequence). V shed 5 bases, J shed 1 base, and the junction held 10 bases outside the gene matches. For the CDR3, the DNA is TGCAGTGCTTACTCCGGGACAGGCGGATCCTACGAGCAGTACGTC. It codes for CSAYSGTGGSYEQYV.

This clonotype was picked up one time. The CDR3 sequence: CASSPGTGGPETQYF. The CDR3 nucleotides are TGTGCCAGCAGCCCCGGGACAGGGGGCCCAGAGACCCAGTACTTC. V and J are TRBV7-6 and TRBJ2-5; 12 bases fit TRBD1. Germline CDR1 SGHVS, CDR2 FNYEAQ. The CDR3 is 15 amino acids. J lost 4 bases, V lost 5 bases, and 5 bases had no gene match. Variable domain in full (rest from reference TRBV7-6 and TRBJ2-5): GAGVSQSPRYKVTKRGQDVALRCDPISGHVSLYWYRQALGQGPEFLTYFNYEAQQDKSGLPNDRFSAERPEGSISTLTIQRTEQRDSAMYRCASSPGTGGPETQYFGPGTRLLVL.

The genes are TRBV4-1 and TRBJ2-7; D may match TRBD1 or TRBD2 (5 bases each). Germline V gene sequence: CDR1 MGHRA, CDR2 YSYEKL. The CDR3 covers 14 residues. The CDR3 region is CASSAGDHPYEQYV. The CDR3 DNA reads TGTGCCAGCAGCGCTGGGGACCACCCCTACGAGCAGTACGTC.

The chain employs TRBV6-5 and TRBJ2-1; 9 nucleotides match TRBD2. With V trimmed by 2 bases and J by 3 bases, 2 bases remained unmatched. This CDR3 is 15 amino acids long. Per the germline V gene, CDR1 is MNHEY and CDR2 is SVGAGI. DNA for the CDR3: TGTGCCAGCAGTTACGAAGCGGGGGGCTACAATGAGCAGTTCTTC. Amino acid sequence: CASSYEAGGYNEQFF.

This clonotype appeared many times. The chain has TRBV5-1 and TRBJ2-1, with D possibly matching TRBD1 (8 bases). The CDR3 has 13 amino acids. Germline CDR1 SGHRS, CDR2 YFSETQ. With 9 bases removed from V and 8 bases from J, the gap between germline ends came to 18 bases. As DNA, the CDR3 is TGCGCCACAACAGGGGGGGGACTCGATGAGCAGTTCTTC. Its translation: CATTGGGLDEQFF.

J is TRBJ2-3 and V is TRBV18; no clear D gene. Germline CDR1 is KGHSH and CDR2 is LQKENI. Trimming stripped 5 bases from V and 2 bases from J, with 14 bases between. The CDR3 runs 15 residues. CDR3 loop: CASSTTITYTDTQYF. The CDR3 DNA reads TGTGCCAGCTCAACGACGATCACCTACACAGATACGCAGTATTTT.

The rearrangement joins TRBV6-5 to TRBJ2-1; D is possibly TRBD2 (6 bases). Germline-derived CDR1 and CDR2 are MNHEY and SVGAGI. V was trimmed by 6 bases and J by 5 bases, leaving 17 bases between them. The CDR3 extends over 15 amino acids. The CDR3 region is CASSLLALGDNEQFF. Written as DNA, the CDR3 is TGTGCCAGCAGCTTACTAGCTCTGGGGGACAATGAGCAGTTCTTC.

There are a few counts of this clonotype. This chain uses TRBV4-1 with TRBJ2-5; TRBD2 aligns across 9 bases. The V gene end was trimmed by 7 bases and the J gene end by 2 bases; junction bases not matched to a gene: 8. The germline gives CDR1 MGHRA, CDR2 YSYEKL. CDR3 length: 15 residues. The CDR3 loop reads CASTLSGGLQETQYF. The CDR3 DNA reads TGCGCCAGCACCCTTAGCGGGGGACTTCAAGAGACCCAGTACTTC.

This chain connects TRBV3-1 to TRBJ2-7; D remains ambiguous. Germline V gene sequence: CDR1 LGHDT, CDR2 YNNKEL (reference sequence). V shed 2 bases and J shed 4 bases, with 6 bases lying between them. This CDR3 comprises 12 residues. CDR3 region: CASSQRAYEQYF. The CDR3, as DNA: TGTGCCAGCAGCCAAAGGGCTTACGAGCAGTACTTC.

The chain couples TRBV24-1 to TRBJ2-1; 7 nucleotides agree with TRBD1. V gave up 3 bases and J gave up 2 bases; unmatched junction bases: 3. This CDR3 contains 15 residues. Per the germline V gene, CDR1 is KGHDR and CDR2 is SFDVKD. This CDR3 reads CATSDRDSTYNEQFF. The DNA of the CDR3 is TGTGCCACCAGTGATCGGGACAGCACCTACAATGAGCAGTTCTTC.

The CDR3 loop is CASSFSGGVIDTQYF. DNA of the CDR3: TGTGCCAGCAGCTTCAGCGGGGGGGTGATAGATACGCAGTATTTT. This chain joins TRBV5-6 and TRBJ2-3; 10 nucleotides agree with TRBD2. The germline gives CDR1 SGHDT, CDR2 YYEEEE. The CDR3 extends over 15 amino acids. V shed 2 bases, J shed 5 bases, and the junction held 5 bases outside the gene matches. The full variable domain, completed using reference TRBV5-6 and TRBJ2-3, is DAGVTQSPTHLIKTRGQQVTLRCSPKSGHDTVSWYQQALGQGPQFIFQYYEEEERQRGNFPDRFSGHQFPNYSSELNVNALLLGDSALYLCASSFSGGVIDTQYFGPGTRLTVL.

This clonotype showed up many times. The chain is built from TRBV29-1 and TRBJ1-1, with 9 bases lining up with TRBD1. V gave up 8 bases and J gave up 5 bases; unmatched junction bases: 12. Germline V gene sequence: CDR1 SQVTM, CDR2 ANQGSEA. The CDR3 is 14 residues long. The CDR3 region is CSQTQGADSTEAFF. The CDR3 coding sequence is TGCAGCCAAACACAGGGGGCAGATAGTACTGAAGCTTTCTTT.

The CDR3 spells CASSYGTAQETQYF. CDR3 DNA: TGTGCCAGCAGCTATGGGACGGCCCAAGAGACCCAGTACTTC. The chain carries TRBV7-9 and TRBJ2-5; the D gene could be TRBD1 or TRBD2 (5 bases each). V dropped 4 bases and J dropped 1 base, with 10 bases sitting between them. In germline, CDR1 is SEHNR, CDR2 FQNEAQ (reference sequence). The CDR3 runs 14 residues. The variable domain in full, completed from reference TRBV7-9 and TRBJ2-5, reads DTGVSQNPRHKITKRGQNVTFRCDPISEHNRLYWYRQTLGQGPEFLTYFQNEAQLEKSRLLSDRFSAERPKGSFSTLEIQRTEQGDSAMYLCASSYGTAQETQYFGPGTRLLVL.

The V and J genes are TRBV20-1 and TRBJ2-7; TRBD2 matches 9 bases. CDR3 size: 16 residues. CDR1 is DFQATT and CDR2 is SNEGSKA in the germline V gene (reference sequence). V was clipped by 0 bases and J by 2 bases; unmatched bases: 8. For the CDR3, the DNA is TGCAGTGCTAGAGACCTTCGGGCGGGGGGGCCCTACGAGCAGTACTTC. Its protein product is CSARDLRAGGPYEQYF.

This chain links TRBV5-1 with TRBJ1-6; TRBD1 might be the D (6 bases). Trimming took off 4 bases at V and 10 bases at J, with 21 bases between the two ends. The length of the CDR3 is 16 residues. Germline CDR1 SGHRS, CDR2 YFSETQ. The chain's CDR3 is CASSARDIFTGSPLHF. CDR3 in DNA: TGCGCCAGCAGCGCCCGGGACATTTTTACGGGGTCACCCCTCCACTTT. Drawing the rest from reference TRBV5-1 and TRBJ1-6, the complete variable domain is KAGVTQTPRYLIKTRGQQVTLSCSPISGHRSVSWYQQTPGQGLQFLFEYFSETQRNKGNFPGRFSGRQFSNSRSEMNVSTLELGDSALYLCASSARDIFTGSPLHFGNGTRLTVT.